This T cell receptor beta chain comes out of a study of CD8 T cells in ankylosing spondylitis. TCRdb recomputed calls from the 5' RACE reads with MiXCR, one row per CDR3 protein. The sample holds approximately 130,000 distinct CDR3 sequences; around 8.5% are singletons and the top ten take approximately 3.5%. The sequenced material came from blood, either unsorted or a sorted T cell fraction (not recorded which). The receptor comes from a male donor with ankylosing spondylitis or in good health (not recorded which).

The CDR3 DNA reads as TGCAGTGCTAGCAGGCTCATCAGGGGCAATCAGCCCCAGCATTTT. This sequence encodes CSASRLIRGNQPQHF. The chain employs TRBV20-1 and TRBJ1-5; tentatively, D is TRBD1 (5 bases). This CDR3 spans 15 amino acids. V was trimmed by 3 bases and J by 2 bases, leaving 14 bases between them. Germline loops: CDR1 DFQATT, CDR2 SNEGSKA (reference sequence).